In its sample, the clone carrying this T cell receptor beta chain was seen many times. The identical CDR3 is also encoded by other nucleotide sequences in the sample. This sample is part of a study of metastatic and nonmetastatic thyroid tumors. Ahead of thyroid surgery, no patient had received treatment of any kind. TCRdb re-analyzed the PCR reads through MiXCR. The sample holds around 45,000 clones, 4% seen once. The specimen sequenced was blood. This receptor was taken from a female donor with papillary thyroid cancer or a benign thyroid nodule (not recorded which). Some clones in this sample may be carry-over from other donors' samples.

The chain's CDR3 is CATSRARGVRDLYGYTF. The CDR3 DNA is TGTGCCACCAGCAGAGCCAGGGGGGTCCGGGACCTCTATGGCTACACCTTC. This chain connects TRBV15 to TRBJ1-2, with TRBD1 identical over 7 bases. The CDR3 is 17 residues long. Germline trimming cut 1 base from V and 4 bases from J; bases unmatched to any gene: 12. Looked up from germline, CDR1 is LNHNV and CDR2 is YYDKDF (reference sequence).